Below, 6 T cell receptor beta chains from the same sample are listed, as sequenced in a study of blood T cell repertoires in COVID-19. Data came from immunoSEQ multiplex PCR; TCRdb stores just in-frame clones and leaves some out. Here the sample spans a few hundred thousand clones, around nine tenths being singletons. The sequenced sample consisted of peripheral blood. The receptors were gathered from a woman in her 30s with COVID-19, enrolled during active disease.

This chain connects TRBV6-5 to TRBJ1-2; 7 bases are shared with TRBD1. Germline assignment: CDR1 MNHEY and CDR2 SVGAGI. CDR3 length: 14 residues. With V trimmed by 7 bases and J by 5 bases, 10 bases remained unmatched. CDR3 in amino acids: CASINPGQSYGYTF. CDR3 nucleotide sequence: TGTGCCAGCATCAACCCGGGACAGAGTTATGGCTACACCTTC.

The rearrangement links TRBV6-5 to TRBJ2-7, with TRBD1 matching 9 bases. The CDR3 is 15 residues long. V lost 6 bases, J lost 2 bases, and 8 bases stayed unmatched. Looked up from germline, CDR1 is MNHEY and CDR2 is SVGAGI. This CDR3 reads CASSHRGQRPYEQYV. CDR3 coding DNA: TGTGCCAGCAGCCACAGGGGGCAAAGACCCTACGAGCAGTACGTC.

The rearrangement uses TRBV7-2 and TRBJ1-3; no firm D call. The CDR3 covers 14 residues. V lost 3 bases and J 3 bases, leaving 9 bases between the germline ends. Germline V gives CDR1 SGHTA, CDR2 FQGNSA. CDR3 coding DNA: TGTGCCAGCAGCTTTCGGTTGAGTGGAAACACCATATATTTT. This codes for CASSFRLSGNTIYF.

The genes are TRBV7-9 and TRBJ1-2, with 8 bases lining up with TRBD1. CDR3 length: 12 residues. V lost 5 bases and J lost 5; bases outside the gene matches: 1. Germline V gene lookup returns CDR1 SEHNR and CDR2 FQNEAQ (reference sequence). The CDR3 DNA is TGTGCCAGCAGCCGACAGGGGTATGGCTACACCTTC. Amino acid sequence: CASSRQGYGYTF.

This clone turned up a few times. V is TRBV3-1 (or the pseudogene TRBV3-2) and J is TRBJ1-2, with 10 bases matching TRBD1. The germline V gene has CDR1 LGHDT and CDR2 YNNKEL (reference sequence). The CDR3 is 20 amino acids. The V segment lost 3 bases and the J segment 7 bases; nucleotides outside the gene matches: 23. This chain's CDR3 is CASSHSYKLRDRGQLGGYTF. The CDR3 nucleotides read TGTGCCAGCAGCCATTCGTATAAACTAAGGGACAGGGGACAACTAGGTGGCTACACCTTC.

The chain carries TRBV19 and TRBJ1-6, with 8 bases lining up with TRBD1. The V gene's germline CDR1 is LNHDA and CDR2 SQIVND (reference sequence). V lost 4 bases to trimming and J lost 8 bases; unmatched junction nucleotides: 7. This CDR3 is built from 15 residues. In DNA, the CDR3 is TGTGCCAGTAGTACGACAGGGGCTCCTTATTCACCCCTCCACTTT. This codes for CASSTTGAPYSPLHF.